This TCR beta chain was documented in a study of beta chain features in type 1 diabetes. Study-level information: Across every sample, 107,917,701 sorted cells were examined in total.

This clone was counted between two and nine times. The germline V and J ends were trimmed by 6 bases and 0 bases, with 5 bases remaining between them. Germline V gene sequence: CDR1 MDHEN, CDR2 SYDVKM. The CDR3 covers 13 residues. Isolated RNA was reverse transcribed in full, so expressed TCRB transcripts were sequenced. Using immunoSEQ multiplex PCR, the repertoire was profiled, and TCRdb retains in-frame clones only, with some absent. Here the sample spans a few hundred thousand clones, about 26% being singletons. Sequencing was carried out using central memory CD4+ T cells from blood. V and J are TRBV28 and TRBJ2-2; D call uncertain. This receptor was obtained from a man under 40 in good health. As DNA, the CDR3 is TGTGCCAGCAGACTGACGAACACCGGGGAGCTGTTTTTT. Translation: CASRLTNTGELFF.